The rows below give T cell receptor beta chains drawn from one sample of a study of shared clonotypes between healthy human individuals. TCRdb keeps only in-frame clones here, not all; method: immunoSEQ multiplex PCR. The sample has some 740,000 clones; about 92% are singletons. Sequenced material: naive CD8+ T cells sorted from blood. These receptors all stem from a man aged 30 to 39 in good health. CDR3s leave out the opening cysteine and the closing phenylalanine or tryptophan.

V	J	CDR3
TRBV10-2	TRBJ2-7	ASSDGLAGDFYEQY
TRBV25-1	TRBJ1-1	ASRAEGGVYTEAF
TRBV28	TRBJ2-7	ASSGTGSSLAYEQY
TRBV15	TRBJ2-2	ATSRRANANTGELF
TRBV14	TRBJ2-5	ASSQDWKGVTQY
TRBV29-1	TRBJ2-1	SVEGQRGSSYNEQF
TRBV18	TRBJ2-7	ASSRTGGRGSYEQY
TRBV7-9	TRBJ2-1	ASSLAQGPSYNEQF
TRBV11-2	TRBJ2-1	ASSLDRLARNEQF
TRBV7-9	TRBJ2-2	ASSFPGLAGKRRELF
TRBV19	TRBJ2-7	ASSIGIEQY
TRBV27	TRBJ1-5	ASSLSGGPQH
TRBV13	TRBJ1-1	ASSSRRGEAF
TRBV29-1	TRBJ2-1	SVETGDYNEQF
TRBV9	TRBJ1-1	ASSQGNSGTEAF
TRBV28	TRBJ1-2	ASSSTGGTYGYT
TRBV27	TRBJ2-7	ASSRGTEIYEQY
TRBV6-5	TRBJ2-7	AVRAGDYEQY
TRBV5-1	TRBJ2-1	TRSVNNEQF
TRBV27	TRBJ2-2	ASSFDATGSATGELF
TRBV28	TRBJ2-2	ASSPETGELF
TRBV18	TRBJ2-6	ASSPTQGASGANVLT
TRBV2	TRBJ2-7	ASSDWGKGAGWEQY
TRBV4-3	TRBJ2-2	ASSQASAFRSNTGELF
TRBV10-1	TRBJ2-7	ASSEVSGCLSEYEQY
TRBV7-2	TRBJ2-1	ASSLALAGYNEQF
TRBV27	TRBJ2-7	ASSLTGSYEQY
TRBV10-3	TRBJ1-5	AISESGGDNQPQH
TRBV13	TRBJ1-2	ASSLDGNGYT
TRBV5-1	TRBJ2-7	ASSPGVGEQY
TRBV14	TRBJ2-1	ASSQDVAPKF
TRBV27	TRBJ2-1	ASSLSPVRAPTDNEQF
TRBV6-4	TRBJ2-1	ASSVPPSGRGVSYNEQF
TRBV6-5	TRBJ1-1	ASSYTQGGGPEAF
TRBV28	TRBJ1-3	ASSFDSGNTIY
TRBV9	TRBJ2-2	ASSSGRTTGELF
TRBV5-1	TRBJ2-1	ASSGGTVYNEQF
TRBV25-1	TRBJ2-7	ASSDYSPGQGFYEQY
TRBV6-5	TRBJ2-7	ASTWGYEQY
TRBV15	TRBJ2-7	ATSSVRQGIHEQY
TRBV2	TRBJ2-5	ASSVGTGDQETQY
TRBV5-1	TRBJ2-3	ASSLRGGTGPTGDTQY
TRBV19	TRBJ2-7	ASSISGGAYEQY